These T cell receptor beta chains were read from a single sample in a study of cytomegalovirus exposure and HLA in healthy donors. TCRdb keeps only in-frame clones here, not all; method: immunoSEQ multiplex PCR. Among around 85,000 clones listed, around 80% were seen once. Sequencing used PBMCs. The receptor set was obtained from a woman aged 45-65 years in good health and CMV-seropositive. Both conserved end residues are part of each CDR3. The D gene is left open where the match is weak. For some rows the clone size is stated as once, few or many, or as a class when expanded; others skip it.

.	TRBV3-1/TRBV3-2	.	TRBJ1-2	CASSPPFTF	TGTGCCAGCAGCCCTCCCTTTACCTTC
.	TRBV9	.	TRBJ2-3	CASSLTTDTQYF	TGTGCCAGCAGCTTAACTACAGATACGCAGTATTTT
.	TRBV2	once	TRBJ2-5	CASSELNRQETQYF	TGTGCCAGCAGTGAGCTCAACAGACAAGAGACCCAGTACTTC
.	TRBV7-8	.	TRBJ2-6	CASSFATGANVLTF	TGTGCCAGCAGCTTTGCGACAGGCGCCAACGTCCTGACTTTC
TRBD2	TRBV18	.	TRBJ2-7	CASSPGQAGAYEQYF	TGTGCCAGCTCACCAGGGCAAGCGGGGGCCTACGAGCAGTACTTC
TRBD1	TRBV15	.	TRBJ2-1	CATSRPGTGGYEQFF	TGTGCCACCAGCAGACCCGGGACAGGGGGCTATGAGCAGTTCTTC
.	TRBV21-1	.	TRBJ1-2	CASSKARPGVRYGYTF	TGTGCCAGCAGCAAAGCGCGCCCCGGGGTTCGCTATGGCTACACCTTC
.	TRBV10-3	few	TRBJ1-4	CAISGGGSTNEKLFF	TGTGCCATCAGTGGAGGCGGCTCAACTAATGAAAAACTGTTTTTT
.	TRBV6-1	.	TRBJ2-7	CASTSFVGGDYEQYF	TGTGCCAGCACCTCCTTTGTAGGGGGGGACTACGAGCAGTACTTC
.	TRBV4-1	.	TRBJ2-3	CASSQDGRLDTQYF	TGCGCCAGCAGCCAAGATGGGAGGTTAGATACGCAGTATTTT
TRBD2	TRBV7-9	.	TRBJ2-3	CASNPELSGTSRKQYF	TGTGCCAGCAACCCTGAGCTCTCCGGGACTAGCAGAAAGCAGTATTTT
TRBD1	TRBV7-3	.	TRBJ1-5	CASSVNRGQPQHF	TGTGCCAGCAGCGTAAACAGGGGTCAGCCCCAGCATTTT
.	TRBV10-3	.	TRBJ2-7	CAISPQRTRYEQYF	TGTGCCATCAGTCCCCAGCGGACTCGCTACGAGCAGTACTTC
TRBD1	TRBV11-3	few	TRBJ2-1	CASSFGQASYNEQFF	TGTGCCAGCAGCTTTGGACAGGCGTCCTACAATGAGCAGTTCTTC
.	TRBV21-1	once	TRBJ1-2	CASSVRDNYGYTF	TGTGCCAGCAGCGTCAGGGATAACTATGGCTACACCTTC
.	TRBV10-3	.	TRBJ2-1	CAISVVVNNEQFF	TGTGCCATCAGTGTGGTAGTTAACAATGAGCAGTTCTTC
TRBD2	TRBV2	.	TRBJ2-3	CASSDYQRELVYTQYF	TGTGCCAGCAGTGATTATCAGCGGGAGTTGGTTTATACGCAGTATTTT
.	TRBV28	few	TRBJ1-2	CASVTSDSGFYGYTF	TGTGCCAGTGTCACCTCGGACAGCGGATTCTATGGCTACACCTTC
.	TRBV10-3	.	TRBJ2-7	CAISELGGEQYF	TGTGCCATCAGTGAGTTGGGGGGCGAGCAGTACTTC
TRBD1	TRBV9	.	TRBJ2-3	CASSVEDRETDTQYF	TGTGCCAGCAGCGTAGAAGACAGGGAGACAGATACGCAGTATTTT
.	TRBV19	.	TRBJ1-1	CASSEAMNTEAFF	TGTGCCAGTAGCGAGGCAATGAACACTGAAGCTTTCTTT
.	TRBV6-1	.	TRBJ2-7	CASNDRTGTLYF	TGTGCCAGCAACGATAGGACCGGGACTTTGTACTTC
TRBD2	TRBV6-6	.	TRBJ2-2	CASRLTSGNTGELFF	TGTGCCAGCAGATTGACTAGCGGGAACACCGGGGAGCTGTTTTTT
.	TRBV6-5	.	TRBJ1-4	CASSLRGGTNEKLFF	TGTGCCAGCAGTTTACGGGGAGGGACTAATGAAAAACTGTTTTTT
.	TRBV19	once	TRBJ1-1	CASSTQEDTEAFF	TGTGCCAGTAGTACTCAGGAGGACACTGAAGCTTTCTTT
.	TRBV5-1	few	TRBJ1-3	CASTFGQSSGNTIYF	TGCGCCAGCACCTTCGGTCAAAGCTCTGGAAACACCATATATTTT
TRBD2	TRBV13	.	TRBJ2-3	CASSRLAGGRTLTDTQYF	TGTGCCAGCAGCCGACTAGCGGGGGGCAGGACCCTCACAGATACGCAGTATTTT
.	TRBV15	.	TRBJ2-3	CATSRGEAYASTDTQYF	TGTGCCACCAGCCGAGGAGAGGCGTACGCTAGCACAGATACGCAGTATTTT
.	TRBV28	.	TRBJ1-1	CATNSVNTEAFF	TGTGCCACTAACAGTGTTAACACTGAAGCTTTCTTT
.	TRBV5-5	.	TRBJ1-1	CASSFWEGTALFLNTEAFF	TGTGCCAGCAGCTTTTGGGAGGGGACGGCTTTATTCCTGAACACTGAAGCTTTCTTT
.	TRBV7-2	.	TRBJ1-6	CASSWGVSESSPLHF	TGTGCCAGCAGCTGGGGGGTCTCGGAGTCTTCACCCCTCCACTTT
TRBD1	TRBV7-6	.	TRBJ1-1	CASSRTGGTMNTEAFF	TGTGCCAGCAGCCGGACAGGGGGAACTATGAACACTGAAGCTTTCTTT
TRBD1	TRBV18	.	TRBJ1-2	CASSPRTGEYGYTF	TGTGCCAGCTCACCAAGGACAGGGGAATATGGCTACACCTTC
.	TRBV30	.	TRBJ2-6	CAWDAGVSGANVLTF	TGTGCCTGGGACGCAGGGGTCTCTGGGGCCAACGTCCTGACTTTC
.	TRBV18	.	TRBJ1-1	CASSPRSQSYTEAFF	TGTGCCAGCTCACCACGATCTCAGTCTTACACTGAAGCTTTCTTT
TRBD1	TRBV9	few	TRBJ1-2	CASSAWDSPNYGYTF	TGTGCCAGCAGCGCATGGGACAGTCCAAACTATGGCTACACCTTC
TRBD1	TRBV2	.	TRBJ2-1	CASSEAWDRVAGEQFF	TGTGCCAGCAGTGAAGCATGGGACAGGGTCGCCGGTGAGCAGTTCTTC
.	TRBV6-1	few	TRBJ2-5	CASRRGPYQETQYF	TGTGCCAGCAGGCGGGGGCCCTACCAAGAGACCCAGTACTTC
.	TRBV5-1	.	TRBJ1-1	CASSSFGVTVANIAEAFF	TGCGCCAGCAGCTCATTTGGGGTGACAGTTGCGAATATAGCTGAAGCTTTCTTT
TRBD2	TRBV2	.	TRBJ2-1	CASRAGRGDEQFF	TGTGCCAGCAGGGCTGGGCGGGGGGATGAGCAGTTCTTC
.	TRBV7-9	.	TRBJ2-7	CASSLAVGLISYEQYF	TGTGCCAGCAGCTTAGCGGTGGGACTCATCTCCTACGAGCAGTACTTC
.	TRBV4-1	medium-sized	TRBJ1-1	CASSQDRGHEAFF	TGCGCCAGCAGCCAAGACAGGGGCCATGAAGCTTTCTTT
.	TRBV11-2	once	TRBJ2-5	CASSLAPSVQGVRGTQYF	TGTGCCAGCAGCTTAGCCCCCTCGGTGCAGGGCGTAAGAGGGACCCAGTACTTC
.	TRBV7-9	once	TRBJ2-2	CASSLRGGNTGELFF	TGTGCCAGCAGCTTAAGAGGGGGTAACACCGGGGAGCTGTTTTTT
.	TRBV6-5	.	TRBJ1-1	CASSEHNRLEVFF	TGTGCCAGCAGTGAACACAACCGCCTTGAAGTTTTCTTT
.	TRBV2	.	TRBJ1-4	CASRGQPSPGEKLFF	TGTGCCAGCAGGGGTCAACCTTCACCGGGGGAAAAACTGTTTTTT
.	TRBV7-8	.	TRBJ1-5	CASSLTRISFQPQHF	TGTGCCAGCAGCTTGACTAGGATAAGCTTCCAGCCCCAGCATTTT
.	TRBV5-5	.	TRBJ2-1	CASSLHPQDGSYNEQFF	TGTGCCAGCAGCCTTCACCCCCAGGATGGCTCCTACAATGAGCAGTTCTTC
TRBD2	TRBV18	.	TRBJ2-5	CASSPLAGGETQYF	TGTGCCAGCTCACCACTAGCGGGAGGAGAGACCCAGTACTTC
TRBD2	TRBV13	.	TRBJ2-1	CASSFSGAYNEQFF	TGTGCCAGCAGCTTTAGCGGGGCCTACAATGAGCAGTTCTTC
.	TRBV5-1	.	TRBJ2-2	CASSSGMTGELFF	TGCGCCAGCAGCTCCGGGATGACAGGGGAGCTGTTTTTT
.	TRBV29-1	.	TRBJ2-2	CSVVDRSNTGELFF	TGCAGCGTCGTTGACAGATCGAACACCGGGGAGCTGTTTTTT
.	TRBV7-9	.	TRBJ2-5	CASSLSGGATETQYF	TGTGCCAGCAGCTTAAGTGGGGGGGCCACCGAGACCCAGTACTTC